The clone carrying this T cell receptor (beta chain) was seen just once. This sample is part of a study of blood T cell repertoires in COVID-19. Produced via immunoSEQ multiplex PCR; TCRdb's table is partial and in-frame only. The table shows about 70,000 clones, with 75% to 85% occurring only once. The germline CDR1 and CDR2 sequences are LGHNT and FRNRAP. V was cut by 3 bases and J by 1 base, with 15 bases left in between. The CDR3 is 16 residues long. Sequenced: peripheral blood. This TCR was recovered from a woman in her fifties or sixties with acute or convalescent COVID-19. The rearrangement joins TRBV12-5 to TRBJ1-2; D possibly corresponds to TRBD1 (6 bases). The CDR3 coding sequence is TGTGCTAGTGGTTTTGTGCCGCCACAGGGTAACTATGGCTACACCTTC. It codes for CASGFVPPQGNYGYTF.